A single sample is the source of the 24 T cell receptor beta chains below, sequenced in a study of follicular helper T cells after annual influenza vaccination (dated by TCRdb to the late 2010s). Libraries were built with the immunoSEQ multiplex PCR assay. The source is immuneACCESS, and TCRdb retained only in-frame sequences with V and J called. Part of the clones is not carried over; for the studies checked, unresolved V genes explain less than half of this, and the remainder is unexplained. The table for this sample lists 9,000 or so clones; more than 80% of them were counted only once. Jointly, the top ten make up around 3% of the sample. This specimen's time point label, per the study, means: 2013-2014 season, 7 days after vaccination. The sample was CXCR5+ CD38- circulating T follicular helper cells from blood, taken 7 days after influenza vaccination. Taken with the paper, the label for cell subset or site translates to: circulating Tfh, non-naive CD4+CXCR5+PD-1+ (ICOS+CD38+ or ICOS-CD38-). Receptors were obtained from an adult who received the influenza vaccine.

This chain joins TRBV14 and TRBJ2-1, with TRBD2 identical over 9 bases. Germline loops: CDR1 SGHDN, CDR2 FVKESK. Trimming took 3 bases from V and 1 from J; bases not matched to a gene: 4. The CDR3 extends over 16 amino acids. CDR3 residues: CASSQASGASYNEQFF. The CDR3 DNA sequence: TGTGCCAGCAGCCAGGCTAGCGGGGCGTCCTACAATGAGCAGTTCTTC. The full variable domain, in which reference TRBV14 and TRBJ2-1 provide the parts outside the CDR3, is EAGVTQFPSHSVIEKGQTVTLRCDPISGHDNLYWYRRVMGKEIKFLLHFVKESKQDESGMPNNRFLAERTGGTYSTLKVQPAELEDSGVYFCASSQASGASYNEQFFGPGTRLTVL.

This clone was observed once. V usage is TRBV11-2 and J usage is TRBJ1-1, with D tentatively TRBD1 (5 bases). V gave up 3 bases and J gave up 4 bases, with 9 bases separating them. In germline, CDR1 is SGHAT, CDR2 FQNNGV. The CDR3 runs to 13 residues. The CDR3 nucleotides read TGTGCCAGCAGCTTTCAGGGAGGCACTGAAGCTTTCTTT. This encodes CASSFQGGTEAFF.

V is TRBV18 and J is TRBJ1-2; D unclear. Trimming cost V 6 bases and J 7 bases, with 12 bases left between them. The CDR3 spans 12 residues. Germline V lookup: CDR1 KGHSH, CDR2 LQKENI. The CDR3 region has the DNA TGTGCCAGCTCTTCGGATCAAGGTGGCTACACCTTC. Translation gives CASSSDQGGYTF. The complete variable domain, with remaining parts taken from reference TRBV18 and TRBJ1-2, reads NAGVMQNPRHLVRRRGQEARLRCSPMKGHSHVYWYRQLPEEGLKFMVYLQKENIIDESGMPKERFSAEFPKEGPSILRIQQVVRGDSAAYFCASSSDQGGYTFGSGTRLTVV.

The rearrangement links TRBV5-1 to TRBJ2-2; 8 nucleotides align to TRBD1. Germline V gene data show CDR1 as SGHRS and CDR2 as YFSETQ. Germline trimming cut 4 bases from V and 2 bases from J; bases unmatched to any gene: 7. There are 16 residues in the CDR3. CDR3 protein: CASSIGTGVNTGELFF. CDR3 sequence (DNA): TGCGCCAGCAGCATAGGGACAGGCGTTAACACCGGGGAGCTGTTTTTT. Supplemented by reference TRBV5-1 and TRBJ2-2, the full variable domain reads KAGVTQTPRYLIKTRGQQVTLSCSPISGHRSVSWYQQTPGQGLQFLFEYFSETQRNKGNFPGRFSGRQFSNSRSEMNVSTLELGDSALYLCASSIGTGVNTGELFFGEGSRLTVL.

The CDR3 is CASSPEGGRGVICTGELFF. The CDR3 DNA reads TGTGCCAGCAGCCCGGAAGGCGGGAGGGGGGTCATATGCACCGGGGAGCTGTTTTTT. This chain joins TRBV21-1 and TRBJ2-2; the tabulated D call, TRBD2, remains unverified against the DNA. TRBV21-1 constitutes a pseudogene. The CDR3 loop spans 19 amino acids.

V gene TRBV7-2 combines with J gene TRBJ2-3; D is possibly TRBD2 (5 bases). Germline assignment: CDR1 SGHTA and CDR2 FQGNSA. V lost 4 bases and J 2 bases, leaving 13 bases between the germline ends. This CDR3 contains 15 residues. CDR3 DNA sequence: TGTGCCAGCAGCTCCTCTCATGGACTCACAGATACGCAGTATTTT. Residues: CASSSSHGLTDTQYF.

V is TRBV5-1 and J is TRBJ2-2, with TRBD2 as a possible D gene (7 bases). Between the trimmed V and J ends, which lost 4 bases and 8 bases, there was a span of 24 bases. Germline lookup yields CDR1 SGHRS and CDR2 YFSETQ. The CDR3 sequence is 17 residues long. CDR3 coding DNA: TGCGCCAGCAGCCTGGGGGTTTTGCGGGGGCCCGGTGGGGAGCTGTTTTTT. Encoded protein: CASSLGVLRGPGGELFF.

CDR3 coding DNA: TGTGCCAGTCGCCCGGGCGAAGCAACCTACGAGCAGTACTTC. Translating it yields CASRPGEATYEQYF. The rearrangement uses TRBV19 and TRBJ2-7; D ambiguous. CDR3 length equals 14 residues. V was cut by 8 bases and J by 2 bases, with 16 bases left in between. CDR1 LNHDA and CDR2 SQIVND come from the germline V gene (reference sequence).

V gene TRBV5-1 combines with J gene TRBJ2-3, with D uncertain. Trimming pared 2 bases from V and 5 bases from J, leaving 9 bases between. Germline CDR1 and CDR2: SGHRS and YFSETQ. The CDR3 contains 13 residues. The CDR3 here is CASSFYIKDTQYF. DNA of the CDR3: TGCGCCAGCAGCTTTTACATTAAAGATACGCAGTATTTT.

The table lists this clone with a few counts. CDR3 in amino acids: CASSFKGKEYF. In DNA form, the CDR3 reads TGTGCCAGCAGTTTCAAGGGGAAGGAATACTTC. The chain recombines TRBV27 with TRBJ2-7, with D possibly TRBD1 on 5 matching bases. Trimming pared 3 bases from V and 13 bases from J, leaving 13 bases between. This CDR3 contains 11 residues. In germline, CDR1 is MNHEY, CDR2 SMNVEV (reference sequence).

V is TRBV28 and J is TRBJ1-5; TRBD1 agrees at 9 bases. With V trimmed by 7 bases and J by 2 bases, 9 bases remained unmatched. Germline V gene data show CDR1 as MDHEN and CDR2 as SYDVKM. The CDR3 covers 16 residues. In DNA, the CDR3 is TGTGCCAGCACCCACCTACAGGGGGCGGGCAATCAGCCCCAGCATTTT. Translated, it gives CASTHLQGAGNQPQHF. The full variable domain, with the rest looked up from reference TRBV28 and TRBJ1-5, is DVKVTQSSRYLVKRTGEKVFLECVQDMDHENMFWYRQDPGLGLRLIYFSYDVKMKEKGDIPEGYSVSREKKERFSLILESASTNQTSMYLCASTHLQGAGNQPQHFGDGTRLSIL.

V and J are TRBV6-6 and TRBJ2-7; 10 bases are shared with TRBD2. J gave up 7 bases and V 8 bases, and 11 bases lay outside the gene matches. CDR1 is MNHNY, CDR2 SVGAGI, per germline (reference sequence). The CDR3 sequence is 14 residues long. CDR3 loop: CASGGAGGAREQYF. CDR3 bases: TGTGCCAGCGGGGGAGCGGGGGGGGCACGGGAGCAGTACTTC.

The J gene is TRBJ1-5, the V gene TRBV2; the match to TRBD1 covers 9 bases. The V gene end was trimmed by 4 bases and the J gene end by 6 bases; junction bases not matched to a gene: 7. This CDR3 contains 15 residues. Germline CDR1 SNHLY, CDR2 FYNNEI. The CDR3 reads CASSAGQGTGQPQHF. Written as DNA, the CDR3 is TGTGCCAGCAGTGCGGGACAGGGAACGGGTCAGCCCCAGCATTTT.

The chain combines TRBV19 with TRBJ2-3; D may correspond to TRBD1 or TRBD2 (5 bases each). Germline CDR1 reads LNHDA; CDR2 reads SQIVND (reference sequence). The CDR3 runs to 15 residues. The V gene lost 3 bases and the J gene lost 4 bases, with 14 bases spanning the gap. The chain's CDR3 is CASSIWGPGPDTQYF. DNA for the CDR3: TGTGCCAGTAGTATCTGGGGTCCGGGGCCAGATACGCAGTATTTT.

This chain connects TRBV7-4 to TRBJ2-6; possibly TRBD2 for D (5 bases). CDR1 SGHVT and CDR2 SQSDAQ come from the germline V gene. Trimming stripped 4 bases from V and 5 bases from J, with 18 bases between. The CDR3 spans 17 residues. The DNA of the CDR3 is TGTGCCAGCAGCTCTAGCAGCTCACAAAGTCGGGCCAACGTCCTGACTTTC. Its translation is CASSSSSSQSRANVLTF.

This clone was observed a handful of times. The chain is built from TRBV5-6 and TRBJ2-7; 7 bases agree with TRBD2. The CDR3 length is 14 residues. Germline V CDR1 and CDR2: SGHDT, YYEEEE. V gave up 0 bases and J gave up 7 bases; unmatched junction bases: 7. Here the CDR3 DNA reads TGTGCCAGCAGCTTGGTGCGGGGGACGGGGGAGCAGTACTTC. It encodes CASSLVRGTGEQYF.

V is TRBV5-4 and J is TRBJ2-2; D may match TRBD1 or TRBD2 (6 bases each). V lost 4 bases, J lost 7 bases, and 20 bases lay in between. Per the germline V gene, CDR1 is SGHNT and CDR2 is YYREEE (reference sequence). The CDR3 extends over 16 amino acids. In nucleotides, the CDR3 is TGTGCCAGCAGCCCCCGCAGAAGGGGGGTGGTCGGGGAGCTGTTTTTT. It encodes CASSPRRRGVVGELFF.

The chain links TRBV18 to TRBJ2-5, with 8 bases matching TRBD2. Germline-derived CDR1 and CDR2 are KGHSH and LQKENI. The V gene end was trimmed by 5 bases and the J gene end by 8 bases; junction bases not matched to a gene: 7. CDR3 length equals 13 residues. The CDR3 DNA sequence: TGTGCCAGCTCAGCTACTAGCGGCGACACCCAGTACTTC. It specifies CASSATSGDTQYF.

J is TRBJ1-2 and V is TRBV5-4; perhaps TRBD1 as D (6 bases). CDR3 length: 16 residues. Trimming shortened V by 4 bases and J by 1 base, and 17 bases separated the two germline ends. Germline V lookup: CDR1 SGHNT, CDR2 YYREEE (reference sequence). The CDR3 bases are TGTGCCAGCAGCGCTGTACGGGGGGGGCTTAACTATGGCTACACCTTC. Amino acid sequence: CASSAVRGGLNYGYTF.

This clone occurred a few times. The CDR3 loop reads CASRPSGVLGYTF. CDR3 DNA: TGTGCCAGCAGGCCCTCAGGGGTACTTGGCTACACCTTC. The genes are TRBV28 and TRBJ1-2; possible D gene TRBD1, 6 bases. CDR1 is MDHEN and CDR2 is SYDVKM in the germline V gene. The CDR3 sequence is 13 residues long. Between the trimmed V and J ends, which lost 6 bases and 7 bases, there was a span of 15 bases.

The chain carries TRBV7-2 and TRBJ2-1; possibly TRBD2 for D (5 bases). Trimming took 3 bases from V and 7 from J, leaving 10 bases between them. Germline V CDR1 and CDR2: SGHTA, FQGNSA. The CDR3 spans 13 residues. The CDR3 sequence: CASSLRAANEQFF. CDR3 in DNA: TGTGCCAGCAGCTTGAGGGCCGCGAATGAGCAGTTCTTC. The whole variable domain, remainder taken from reference TRBV7-2 and TRBJ2-1, is GAGVSQSPSNKVTEKGKDVELRCDPISGHTALYWYRQSLGQGLEFLIYFQGNSAPDKSGLPSDRFSAERTGGSVSTLTIQRTQQEDSAVYLCASSLRAANEQFFGPGTRLTVL.

This clone was seen more than once but under ten times. This chain connects TRBV7-2 to TRBJ2-7; D perhaps matches TRBD2 (7 bases). The CDR3 covers 16 residues. The V end was cut by 5 bases, the J end by 2 bases, with 19 bases between. The germline CDR1 and CDR2 sequences are SGHTA and FQGNSA. This chain's CDR3 is CASSPNLAGATYEQYF. The CDR3 DNA follows: TGTGCCAGCAGCCCGAACCTCGCGGGGGCAACCTACGAGCAGTACTTC.

The sample holds one count of this clone. V is TRBV18 and J is TRBJ1-4; D is undetermined. Per germline, CDR1 KGHSH and CDR2 LQKENI. The CDR3 loop spans 14 amino acids. V lost 3 bases and J 7 bases, leaving 12 bases between the germline ends. The CDR3 protein is CASSPPPSGEKLFF. The CDR3 region has the DNA TGTGCCAGCTCACCCCCCCCAAGTGGTGAAAAACTGTTTTTT.

V is TRBV7-2 and J is TRBJ2-7; D uncertain. The CDR3 runs to 13 residues. V lost 2 bases and J lost 7, with 12 bases in between. CDR1 is SGHTA, CDR2 FQGNSA, per germline. CDR3 loop: CASSLWVGDEQYF. For the CDR3, the DNA is TGTGCCAGCAGCTTATGGGTGGGTGATGAGCAGTACTTC. Using reference TRBV7-2 and TRBJ2-7 for the parts outside the CDR3, the full variable domain is GAGVSQSPSNKVTEKGKDVELRCDPISGHTALYWYRQSLGQGLEFLIYFQGNSAPDKSGLPSDRFSAERTGGSVSTLTIQRTQQEDSAVYLCASSLWVGDEQYFGPGTRLTVT.